One sample yielded the 12 T cell receptor beta chains listed below, sequenced in a study of blood T cell repertoires in COVID-19. This table comes from immunoSEQ multiplex PCR, and its TCRdb copy is limited to in-frame clones, with some not included. This sample carries 150,000 to 200,000 clones, 89% of them seen once, and the ten largest clones take around 0.77%. Source material: PBMCs or T cells enriched from blood (not recorded which). The origin of the receptors is a woman between 18 and 29 years old who had recovered from COVID-19.

V and J are TRBV5-5 and TRBJ1-1, with D perhaps matching TRBD1 (6 bases). V was clipped by 4 bases and J by 7 bases, with 17 bases between them. Per germline, CDR1 SGHKS and CDR2 YYEKEE (reference sequence). This CDR3 is 14 amino acids long. The CDR3 reads CASSSHRGADEAFF. The DNA of the CDR3 is TGTGCCAGCAGCAGCCATCGGGGGGCGGATGAAGCTTTCTTT. Together with reference TRBV5-5 and TRBJ1-1, the CDR3 gives the full variable domain: DAGVTQSPTHLIKTRGQQVTLRCSPISGHKSVSWYQQVLGQGPQFIFQYYEKEERGRGNFPDRFSARQFPNYSSELNVNALLLGDSALYLCASSSHRGADEAFFGQGTRLTVV.

The V call is TRBV27, the J call TRBJ2-7; 8 bases align to TRBD2. The germline V gene encodes CDR1 MNHEY and CDR2 SMNVEV (reference sequence). CDR3 length equals 16 residues. Trimming removed 5 bases from V and 1 base from J; junction bases left unmatched: 10. In nucleotides, the CDR3 is TGTGCCAGCAGTCCCCTATTGAGCGGGGGTTCCTACGAGCAGTACTTC. Translation: CASSPLLSGGSYEQYF.

The chain couples TRBV6-2 or TRBV6-3 to TRBJ2-7; D gene unclear. Germline V gene lookup returns CDR1 MNHEY and CDR2 SVGEGT. The CDR3 totals 13 residues. V was cut by 5 bases and J by 6 bases, with 14 bases left in between. CDR3: CASSRHHRTEQYF. For the CDR3, the DNA is TGTGCCAGCAGTCGACACCACCGAACCGAGCAGTACTTC.

This chain connects TRBV19 to TRBJ2-5; D uncertain. Trimming pared 3 bases from V and 1 base from J, leaving 9 bases between. This CDR3 spans 14 amino acids. Germline assignment: CDR1 LNHDA and CDR2 SQIVND (reference sequence). CDR3 in DNA: TGTGCCAGTAGTATGAGGAATCCCCAAGAGACCCAGTACTTC. Amino acids: CASSMRNPQETQYF.

V and J are TRBV3-1 (or the pseudogene TRBV3-2) and TRBJ1-5; D is possibly TRBD1 (6 bases). The V gene's germline CDR1 is LGHDT and CDR2 YNNKEL (reference sequence). V was cut by 5 bases and J by 2 bases, with 10 bases left in between. CDR3 length: 14 amino acids. The CDR3 protein is CASSVDSGNQPQHF. For the CDR3, the DNA is TGTGCCAGCAGCGTGGACAGCGGCAATCAGCCCCAGCATTTT.

The genes are TRBV11-2 and TRBJ2-7; maybe TRBD2 (6 bases). The germline V gene has CDR1 SGHAT and CDR2 FQNNGV. V dropped 1 base and J dropped 2 bases, with 9 bases sitting between them. CDR3 size: 14 residues. The CDR3 nucleotides read TGTGCCAGCAGCTTAGGGGCGGGGCCCTACGAGCAGTACTTC. Protein: CASSLGAGPYEQYF.

CDR3 bases: TGTGCCAGCGGATCCGGGACAGGGGACGAGCAGTACTTC. Its translation: CASGSGTGDEQYF. This sequence joins TRBV2 and TRBJ2-7, with 10 bases lining up with TRBD1. The V and J ends lost 8 bases and 5 bases, in that order; junction bases with no gene match: 6. This CDR3 has 13 amino acids. Germline CDR1 is SNHLY and CDR2 is FYNNEI.

The rearrangement joins TRBV7-8 to TRBJ2-1; no clear D. The CDR3 spans 13 residues. Trimming stripped 1 base from V and 10 bases from J, with 11 bases between. Germline V gene data show CDR1 as SGHVS and CDR2 as FQNEAQ. The CDR3 nucleotides read TGTGCCAGCAGCTTAGGAATCCGGCGGGAGCAGTTCTTC. Protein sequence: CASSLGIRREQFF.

The rearrangement links TRBV7-9 to TRBJ1-2; TRBD1 might be the D (5 bases). V lost 6 bases and J 5 bases, leaving 13 bases between the germline ends. Per the germline V gene, CDR1 is SEHNR and CDR2 is FQNEAQ (reference sequence). The CDR3 extends over 13 amino acids. Here the CDR3 reads CASRPDGGYGYTF. As DNA, the CDR3 is TGTGCCAGCAGGCCCGACGGGGGATATGGCTACACCTTC.

The CDR3, as DNA: TGTGCCAGCAGCATAGCAGGGAAAGGGAACACTGAAGCTTTCTTT. This codes for CASSIAGKGNTEAFF. The chain joins TRBV25-1 to TRBJ1-1; possibly TRBD1 for D (5 bases). V lost 6 bases, J lost 1 base, and 15 bases lay in between. CDR1 and CDR2 (germline): MGHDK, SYGVNS. The CDR3 extends over 15 amino acids.

This rearrangement joins TRBV19 to TRBJ2-5, with a weak D call TRBD2 (6 bases). The V end lost 4 bases, the J end lost 4 bases, and 10 bases lay between the germline ends. CDR1 is LNHDA and CDR2 is SQIVND in the germline V gene (reference sequence). The CDR3 spans 13 residues. The CDR3 DNA is TGTGCCAGTAGTAAGTGGGGAGGAGAGACCCAGTACTTC. Translation: CASSKWGGETQYF.

The genes are TRBV5-6 and TRBJ2-1; D remains unclear. This CDR3 comprises 16 residues. Trimming pared 1 base from V and 0 bases from J, leaving 11 bases between. CDR1 is SGHDT and CDR2 is YYEEEE in the germline V gene. CDR3 loop: CASSLLPISSYNEQFF. The CDR3 nucleotides read TGTGCCAGCAGCTTGTTGCCCATTAGCTCCTACAATGAGCAGTTCTTC.